This entry concerns a single TCR beta chain. This clone has just a few counts. The clone's antigen remains unknown. The record has no base qualities; no much larger clone is one base away. The data were taken from a study of blood T cell repertoires in COVID-19 (TCRdb year 2020). For the study in its entirety: Samples from collaborators originated in the United States, Italy and Spain and spanned both the acute and convalescent phases of COVID-19. The prospective study material was composed of cDNA or gDNA derived from T cells, B-cell-depleted T cells, or PBMCs. The dataset comprised deeply sampled blood TCRbeta repertoires from subjects exposed to, actively infected with, or recovered from COVID-19. The repertoires were released in a freely available public database meant as a resource for research on the immune response to SARS-CoV-2. Samples came from the ongoing ImmuneRACE study (first 160 participants) plus 1,254 subjects from 6 global collaborators. A de-identified subject ID, COVID-19 status, age in years and sex were almost always included in the sample metadata. HLA class I and class II types, where available, came from metadata supplied by the sample provider rather than from assay-based typing. Results the study describes overall, beyond this receptor: The quantity of clinical and demographic metadata differed by source and by participant and was supplied without curation.

TCRbeta CDR3 regions were amplified from genomic DNA using the immunoSEQ Assay, a bias-controlled multiplex PCR. For the original study's pipeline: The number of nucleated cells in each sample was estimated by amplification of reference gene primers within the assay. To quantify the absolute abundance of each unique TCRbeta CDR3 rearrangement, sequence reads were collapsed and filtered. Productive Simpson clonality was computed per sample as the square root of Simpson's diversity index over productive rearrangements. TCRdb holds this immuneACCESS table with in-frame rearrangements only. Some clones are missing; in checked studies, unresolved V genes explain under half, and the rest has no known cause. D and trimming come from the DNA, and the V and J calls and clone size come from that table. Present in this sample are under 75,000 clones, around 81% of which were seen just once. Roughly 28% of the sample belongs to the ten largest clones.

CDR1 and CDR2 are read off the germline V gene as KGHSH and LQKENI. The germline V end is reduced by 4 bases and the J end by 5 bases; junction bases left unmatched: 4. The CDR3 sequence holds 15 residues, the cysteine and phenylalanine included. Just the 45-base CDR3 DNA is kept, in frame starting at base 1. Whole blood was collected in K2EDTA tubes by collaborating institutions according to the institutions' own protocols. For TCRbeta analysis, collaborators shipped samples in one of three forms: frozen whole blood, isolated PBMCs, or DNA extracted from either of those sample types. This sequence was found in a woman of 80 years or more with active or convalescent COVID-19. Specimen: peripheral blood. The rearranged segments are TRBV18 and TRBJ1-5, and TRBD1 aligns with 11 junction nucleotides. The CDR3 protein: CASSQGQGGDQPQHF. Here is the DNA: TGTGCCAGCTCACAGGGACAGGGGGGAGATCAGCCCCAGCATTTT.